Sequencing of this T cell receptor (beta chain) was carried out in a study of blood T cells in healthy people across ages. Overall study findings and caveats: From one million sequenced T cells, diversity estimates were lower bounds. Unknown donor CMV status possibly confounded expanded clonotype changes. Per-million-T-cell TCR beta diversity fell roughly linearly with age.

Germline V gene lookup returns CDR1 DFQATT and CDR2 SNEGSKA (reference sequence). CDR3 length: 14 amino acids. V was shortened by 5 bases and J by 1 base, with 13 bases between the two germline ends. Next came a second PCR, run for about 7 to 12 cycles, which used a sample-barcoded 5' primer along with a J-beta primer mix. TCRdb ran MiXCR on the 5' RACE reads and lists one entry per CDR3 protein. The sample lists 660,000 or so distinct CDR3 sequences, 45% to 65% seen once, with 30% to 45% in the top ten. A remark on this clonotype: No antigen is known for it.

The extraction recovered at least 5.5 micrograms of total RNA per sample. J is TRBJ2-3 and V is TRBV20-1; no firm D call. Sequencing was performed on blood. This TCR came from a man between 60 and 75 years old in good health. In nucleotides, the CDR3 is TGCAGTGCTCCGGGTCGTGTGGGCACAGATACGCAGTATTTT. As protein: CSAPGRVGTDTQYF.